This T cell receptor (beta chain) comes out of a study of blood T cell repertoires in COVID-19. The CDR3 loop spans 15 amino acids. V was trimmed by 1 base and J by 4 bases, leaving 13 bases between them. Germline V gene lookup returns CDR1 LGHDT and CDR2 YNNKEL (reference sequence). Some clones are missing from TCRdb's copy, which holds only in-frame ones; the method was immunoSEQ multiplex PCR. The top ten hold about 1.2% of the sample, which has 350,000 to 400,000 clones, 88% seen once. Sequencing was done on a sample of PBMCs or T cells enriched from blood (not recorded which). This rearrangement joins TRBV3-1 (or the pseudogene TRBV3-2) to TRBJ2-5; a possible D gene is TRBD2 (5 bases). The source is a woman under 30 who had recovered from COVID-19. In nucleotides, the CDR3 is TGTGCCAGCAGCCAAGGATTTGAAGGACTAGAGACCCAGTACTTC. Translation: CASSQGFEGLETQYF.